Listed below are T cell receptor beta chains from one sample, sequenced in a study of identical twins. TCRdb used MiXCR to reprocess the 5' RACE reads, holding one entry per CDR3 protein. The repertoire has some 460,000 distinct CDR3 sequences, 14% of them found once; the top ten carry around 0.52%. These data also featured in a second study, about yellow fever vaccine responses in identical twins.

Sequencing was done on a sample of CD4+ T cells sorted from blood. The receptors were gathered from a woman aged 18-29 years in good health. CDR3s include the opening cysteine and the closing phenylalanine or tryptophan. A D gene is named only where the DNA matches it firmly. Clone size is not always given. Where it is, it says once, few, many or a class for expanded clones.

J gene | D gene | V gene | clone size | CDR3 DNA | CDR3 protein
TRBJ1-5 | - | TRBV12-3/TRBV12-4 | many | TGTGCCAGCAGTTTCGGCAATCAGCCCCAGCATTTT | CASSFGNQPQHF
TRBJ2-3 | - | TRBV7-9 | - | TGTGCCAGCAGCGGGATGACAGGACCCACAGATACGCAGTATTTT | CASSGMTGPTDTQYF
TRBJ2-1 | TRBD2 | TRBV12-3/TRBV12-4 | few | TGTGCCAGCAGGGCTCAGACTAGCTCCAATGAGCAGTTCTTC | CASRAQTSSNEQFF
TRBJ2-5 | TRBD2 | TRBV9 | few | TGTGCCAGCAGCGTGATGGGACTAGCGGAAGGAGAGACCCAGTACTTC | CASSVMGLAEGETQYF
TRBJ1-5 | - | TRBV6-2/TRBV6-3 | few | TGTGCCAGCAGCTCCCTCGGCCCCATCAATCAGCCCCAGCATTTT | CASSSLGPINQPQHF
TRBJ1-4 | TRBD1 | TRBV7-9 | - | TGTGCCAGCAGCTCCGGGACAGGGGTAGAAAAACTGTTTTTT | CASSSGTGVEKLFF
TRBJ2-7 | TRBD1 | TRBV19 | few | TGTGCCAGTAGTGCACCCCGGGACAGCGAGGCCTACGAGCAGTACTTC | CASSAPRDSEAYEQYF
TRBJ2-2 | TRBD2 | TRBV11-2 | many | TGTGCCAGCAGACCTAGCGGGAGTTGGCCCGGGGAGCTGTTTTTT | CASRPSGSWPGELFF
TRBJ2-5 | TRBD2 | TRBV7-9 | - | TGTGCCAGCAGCTTAGTGGCGGGAGGGCAAGAGACCCAGTACTTC | CASSLVAGGQETQYF
TRBJ1-3 | TRBD1 | TRBV7-9 | - | TGTGCCAGCAGCTTCCGGACAGGACTTTCTGGAAACACCATATATTTT | CASSFRTGLSGNTIYF
TRBJ2-5 | TRBD2 | TRBV12-3/TRBV12-4 | - | TGTGCCAGCAGTCCGGGACTAGCTATAGGGACCCAGTACTTC | CASSPGLAIGTQYF
TRBJ2-1 | - | TRBV5-1 | few | TGCGCCAGCAGCTTCCTCCCGGGGCGCAATGAGCAGTTCTTC | CASSFLPGRNEQFF
TRBJ1-6 | - | TRBV15 | few | TGTGCCACCAGCAAGATCAGAGACGACTCACCCCTCCACTTT | CATSKIRDDSPLHF
TRBJ2-7 | TRBD1 | TRBV20-1 | few | TGCAGTGCTAGAGTCCTACAGGGGAGCTACGAGCAGTACTTC | CSARVLQGSYEQYF
TRBJ2-7 | - | TRBV12-3/TRBV12-4 | few | TGTGCCAGCAACCTAAGGGGTTTAGAGAACTACGAGCAGTACTTC | CASNLRGLENYEQYF
TRBJ2-3 | TRBD1 | TRBV6-5 | few | TGTGCCAGCAGTTACCGGGACAGGCTCCTGCAGTATTTT | CASSYRDRLLQYF
TRBJ1-2 | TRBD1 | TRBV7-2 | once | TGTGCCAGCAGCTTAAGATCAGGGGGCGACGACTATGGCTACACCTTC | CASSLRSGGDDYGYTF
TRBJ2-3 | - | TRBV10-2 | few | TGCGCCAGCAGTGCCACGGCAGATACGCAGTATTTT | CASSATADTQYF
TRBJ2-1 | TRBD2 | TRBV29-1 | few | TGCAGCTTCGCATTTCGGACGGGGGGGCGCAATGAGCAGTTCTTC | CSFAFRTGGRNEQFF
TRBJ2-2 | - | TRBV9 | - | TGTGCCAGCAGCGTAGGGAGGTCCGGGGAGCTGTTTTTT | CASSVGRSGELFF
TRBJ2-2 | - | TRBV12-3/TRBV12-4 | few | TGTGCCAGCAGGCTCGGGGGCGTCGACACCGGGGAGCTGTTTTTT | CASRLGGVDTGELFF
TRBJ2-7 | - | TRBV7-6 | few | TGTGCCAGCAGCTTATTTGGCGGCAGTCCCTACGAGCAGTACTTC | CASSLFGGSPYEQYF
TRBJ1-1 | - | TRBV6-5 | - | TGTGCCAGCAGTTACCTGACAGCGAACACTGAAGCTTTCTTT | CASSYLTANTEAFF
TRBJ2-7 | - | TRBV10-3 | few | TGTGCCATCAGTGAGAATAGCCCGGGGGAGCAGTACTTC | CAISENSPGEQYF
TRBJ2-5 | - | TRBV5-1 | few | TGCGCCAGCAATACCGGGGAGAAAGAGACCCAGTACTTC | CASNTGEKETQYF
TRBJ2-1 | - | TRBV7-2 | many | TGTGCCAGCAGCTTAGCGGGAGGAGCCTACAATGAGCAGTTCTTC | CASSLAGGAYNEQFF
TRBJ2-2 | - | TRBV18 | few | TGTGCCAGCTCACCTGGACTACAAAACACCGGGGAGCTGTTTTTT | CASSPGLQNTGELFF
TRBJ1-1 | TRBD1 | TRBV5-1 | few | TGCGCCAGCAGCTTACGACAGGGGAGGAACACTGAAGCTTTCTTT | CASSLRQGRNTEAFF
TRBJ2-1 | TRBD2 | TRBV20-1 | few | TGCAGTGCCCCTGGACTAGCGGGAGGGCCGTCCTACAATGAGCAGTTCTTC | CSAPGLAGGPSYNEQFF
TRBJ2-1 | - | TRBV6-2/TRBV6-3 | - | TGTGCCAGCAGTTACCTTAGACCGTCGGGCAATGAGCAGTTCTTC | CASSYLRPSGNEQFF
TRBJ2-7 | TRBD2 | TRBV10-3 | - | TGTGCCATCAGTAGCGGGACTAGCGGCTACGAGCAGTACTTC | CAISSGTSGYEQYF
TRBJ2-2 | TRBD1 | TRBV5-6 | few | TGTGCCAGCAGCCTAGGACAGGGGCTAAGGACCGGGGAGCTGTTTTTT | CASSLGQGLRTGELFF
TRBJ2-3 | TRBD2 | TRBV3-1 | - | TGTGCCAGCAGCCAAGCTAGCGGGGGGGATGGGACAGATACGCAGTATTTT | CASSQASGGDGTDTQYF
TRBJ2-3 | - | TRBV7-9 | - | TGTGCCAGCAGTCCCGGGACTCAGATCACAGATACGCAGTATTTT | CASSPGTQITDTQYF
TRBJ2-1 | TRBD2 | TRBV3-1 | - | TGTGCCAGCAGCCCCAGACTAGCGGGGGCCGGGGATGAGCAGTTCTTC | CASSPRLAGAGDEQFF
TRBJ1-6 | TRBD1 | TRBV27 | - | TGTGCCAGCAGTTTAGCCGGCCGCGGGACAGGGTCTGTTAATTCACCCCTCCACTTT | CASSLAGRGTGSVNSPLHF
TRBJ1-1 | TRBD1 | TRBV4-3 | - | TGCGCCAGCAGCCAAGATGTGAGGGACAGTAAAGCTTTCTTT | CASSQDVRDSKAFF
TRBJ1-6 | - | TRBV3-1 | - | TGTGCCAGCAGCCAAGACGGGTTTTATAATTCACCCCTCCACTTT | CASSQDGFYNSPLHF
TRBJ2-3 | - | TRBV12-5 | - | TGTGCTAGTGGGACCAGCAAGGGTACGCAGTATTTT | CASGTSKGTQYF
TRBJ2-3 | TRBD1 | TRBV5-1 | - | TGCGCCAGCAGCCTGCTGACAGGGACCCCCGGAACTGATACGCAGTATTTT | CASSLLTGTPGTDTQYF
TRBJ1-6 | - | TRBV7-2 | few | TGTGCCAGCAGCTTAGTAGGGCAGGGCTATTCACCCCTCCACTTT | CASSLVGQGYSPLHF
TRBJ2-7 | - | TRBV7-6 | - | TGTGCCAGCAGCTCAAAAATCCGGGATAGAGGCGACGAGCAGTACTTC | CASSSKIRDRGDEQYF
TRBJ2-7 | TRBD1 | TRBV28 | - | TGTGCCAGCAGCGGGACAGGGGGTTCCTACGAGCAGTACTTC | CASSGTGGSYEQYF
TRBJ2-2 | - | TRBV5-1 | many | TGCGCCAGCAGCCGTACTAGCACGAACACCGGGGAGCTGTTTTTT | CASSRTSTNTGELFF
TRBJ2-1 | - | TRBV28 | - | TGTGCCAGCAGTTTAACCGGGAGAGAGCAGTTCTTC | CASSLTGREQFF
TRBJ2-2 | - | TRBV3-1 | - | TGTGCCAGCAGCGAAGGACTACTATCCGGGGAGCTGTTTTTT | CASSEGLLSGELFF
TRBJ2-5 | - | TRBV12-3/TRBV12-4 | many | TGTGCCAGCAGTTTAGGGCGGAAAGAGACCCAGTACTTC | CASSLGRKETQYF
TRBJ2-1 | TRBD2 | TRBV12-3/TRBV12-4 | few | TGTGCCAGCAGTTTTGTCGCGGGCGGGGGCAATGAGCAGTTCTTC | CASSFVAGGGNEQFF
TRBJ2-6 | TRBD1 | TRBV12-3/TRBV12-4 | few | TGTGCCAGCAGACCAGACAGGGTCGGGGCCAACGTCCTGACTTTC | CASRPDRVGANVLTF
TRBJ1-5 | - | TRBV12-3/TRBV12-4 | few | TGTGCCAGCAGTGCCTTGCAAGTGAATCAGCCCCAGCATTTT | CASSALQVNQPQHF
TRBJ2-7 | - | TRBV2 | once | TGTGCCAGCACCCTTGTTTCCTACGAGCAGTACTTC | CASTLVSYEQYF
TRBJ2-7 | - | TRBV6-2/TRBV6-3 | - | TGTGCCAGCACCTGGTCGGGGGTTGGATACGAGCAGTACTTC | CASTWSGVGYEQYF
TRBJ2-2 | TRBD2 | TRBV5-5 | few | TGTGCCAGCAGCGCGACTAGCGGGGGGGCCGGGGAGCTGTTTTTT | CASSATSGGAGELFF
TRBJ2-5 | - | TRBV3-1 | many | TGTGCCAGCAGCCAAGTTGCGGAGACCCAGTACTTC | CASSQVAETQYF
TRBJ2-7 | TRBD1 | TRBV4-2 | few | TGTGCCAGCACCACTGCCGGGCAGGGGGCTCACGAGCAGTACTTC | CASTTAGQGAHEQYF